This T cell receptor beta chain was retrieved from a study of blood T cell repertoires in COVID-19. On the study more broadly: Acute and convalescent COVID-19 specimens originated in the United States, Italy and Spain. PBMCs, B-cell-depleted T cells, or T cells provided the cDNA or gDNA that made up the material.

In the study's own analysis: Reference gene primer amplification gave estimated nucleated cell counts. TCRdb's table, derived via immunoSEQ multiplex PCR, lists solely in-frame clones and lacks some. D and trimming were read from the DNA, whereas the V and J calls and clone size are those reported in that table. The repertoire consists of some 150,000 clones, with roughly 81% occurring once and the leading ten covering 8% to 9%. The sample consisted of peripheral blood. The sequence was collected from a human donor with acute or convalescent COVID-19. The donor label of this sample is uncertain.

CDR3 DNA sequence: TGTGCCAGCTCACCCTCGGGACAGGGAGTGAATGAGCAGTTCTTC. It is translated as CASSPSGQGVNEQFF. The V gene is TRBV18, the J gene TRBJ2-1; 9 positions agree with TRBD1. The CDR3 has 15 amino acids. Germline lookup yields CDR1 KGHSH and CDR2 LQKENI. Trimming removed 3 bases from V and 7 bases from J; junction bases left unmatched: 7.